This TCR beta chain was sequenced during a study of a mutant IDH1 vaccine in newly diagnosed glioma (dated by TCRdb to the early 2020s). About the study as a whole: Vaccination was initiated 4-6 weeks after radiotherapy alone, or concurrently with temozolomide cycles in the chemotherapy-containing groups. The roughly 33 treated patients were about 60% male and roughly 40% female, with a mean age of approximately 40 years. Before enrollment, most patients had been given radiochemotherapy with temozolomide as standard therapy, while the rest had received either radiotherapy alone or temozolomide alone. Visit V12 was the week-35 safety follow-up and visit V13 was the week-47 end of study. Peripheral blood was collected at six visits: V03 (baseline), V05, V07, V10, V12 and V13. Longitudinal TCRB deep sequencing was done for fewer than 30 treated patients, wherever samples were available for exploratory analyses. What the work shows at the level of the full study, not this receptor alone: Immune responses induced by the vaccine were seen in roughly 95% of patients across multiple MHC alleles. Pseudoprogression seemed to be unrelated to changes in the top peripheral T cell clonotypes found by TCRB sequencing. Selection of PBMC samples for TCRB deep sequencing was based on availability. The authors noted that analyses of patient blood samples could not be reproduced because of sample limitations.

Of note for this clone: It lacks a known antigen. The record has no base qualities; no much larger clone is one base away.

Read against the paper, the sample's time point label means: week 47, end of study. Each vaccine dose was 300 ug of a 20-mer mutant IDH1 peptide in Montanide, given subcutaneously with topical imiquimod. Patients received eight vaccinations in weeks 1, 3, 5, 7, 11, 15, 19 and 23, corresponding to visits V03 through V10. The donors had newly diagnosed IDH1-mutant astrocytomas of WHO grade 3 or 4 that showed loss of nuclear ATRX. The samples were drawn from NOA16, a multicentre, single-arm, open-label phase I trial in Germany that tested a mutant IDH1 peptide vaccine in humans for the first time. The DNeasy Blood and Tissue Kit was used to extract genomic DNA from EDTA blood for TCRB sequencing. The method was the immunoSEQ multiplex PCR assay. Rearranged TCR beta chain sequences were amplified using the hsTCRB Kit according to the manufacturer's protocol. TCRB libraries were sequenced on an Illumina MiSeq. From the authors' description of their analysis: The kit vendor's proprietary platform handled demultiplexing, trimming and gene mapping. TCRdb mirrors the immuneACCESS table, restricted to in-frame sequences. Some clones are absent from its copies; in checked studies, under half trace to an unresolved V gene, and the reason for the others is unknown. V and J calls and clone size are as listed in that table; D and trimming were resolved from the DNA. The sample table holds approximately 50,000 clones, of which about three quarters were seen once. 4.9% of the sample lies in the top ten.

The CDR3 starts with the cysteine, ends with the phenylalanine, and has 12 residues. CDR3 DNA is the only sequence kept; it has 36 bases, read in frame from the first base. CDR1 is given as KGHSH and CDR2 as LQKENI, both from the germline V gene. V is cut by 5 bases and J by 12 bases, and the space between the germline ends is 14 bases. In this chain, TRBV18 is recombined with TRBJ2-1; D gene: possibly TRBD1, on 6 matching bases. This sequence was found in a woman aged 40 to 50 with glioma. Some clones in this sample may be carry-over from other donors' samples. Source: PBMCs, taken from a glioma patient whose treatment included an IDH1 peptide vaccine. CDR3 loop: CASSSQGYGQFF. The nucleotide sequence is TGTGCCAGCTCATCACAGGGTTATGGGCAGTTCTTC.